Listed below are T cell receptor beta chains from one sample, sequenced in a study of blood T cells in healthy people across ages. From the 5' RACE reads, TCRdb called clonotypes with MiXCR, one entry per CDR3 protein. The data contain some 1,500,000 distinct CDR3 sequences, 35% to 45% of them seen just once; the ten biggest clones take up about 4.1%. Sequencing was done on a sample of blood. The receptors here all came from a woman aged 18-29 years in good health. Each CDR3 is given with its conserved first and last residue. D genes are given only for firm matches. Not all rows give a size; the values are once, few, many and, for expanded clones, a class.

V gene	D gene	clone size	J gene	CDR3 protein	CDR3 DNA
TRBV25-1	-	few	TRBJ2-7	CASSEFLTNFDEQYF	TGTGCCAGCAGTGAATTTTTGACTAACTTCGACGAGCAGTACTTC
TRBV18	-	-	TRBJ1-2	CASSRAENYGYTF	TGTGCCAGCTCACGGGCGGAAAACTATGGCTACACCTTC
TRBV12-3/TRBV12-4	-	few	TRBJ1-1	CASSLYEGPNTEAFF	TGTGCCAGCAGTTTATATGAGGGTCCGAACACTGAAGCTTTCTTT
TRBV4-3	-	-	TRBJ1-1	CASSQGDEGVEAFF	TGCGCCAGCAGCCAGGGGGACGAGGGTGTTGAAGCTTTCTTT
TRBV14	-	-	TRBJ1-2	CASIQVGQDGYTF	TGTGCCAGCATCCAAGTAGGCCAGGATGGCTACACCTTC
TRBV20-1	TRBD2	few	TRBJ2-3	CSARDRVLAGGTQYF	TGCAGTGCTAGAGATCGTGTTCTAGCGGGGGGTACGCAGTATTTT
TRBV11-2	-	-	TRBJ1-6	CASSTGRYSPLHF	TGTGCCAGCAGCACAGGAAGGTACTCACCCCTCCACTTT
TRBV5-1	-	few	TRBJ1-2	CASSGGASNYGYTF	TGCGCCAGCAGCGGCGGGGCCTCCAACTATGGCTACACCTTC
TRBV6-5	-	-	TRBJ1-1	CASHGQDREAFF	TGTGCCAGCCACGGGCAAGATCGTGAAGCTTTCTTT
TRBV20-1	-	-	TRBJ1-2	CSARRELGYGYTF	TGCAGTGCTCGCCGTGAATTGGGTTATGGCTACACCTTC
TRBV5-1	-	-	TRBJ1-6	CASSDATSYSPLHF	TGCGCCAGCAGCGATGCGACATCCTATTCACCCCTCCACTTT
TRBV12-3/TRBV12-4	-	few	TRBJ2-3	CASSWGLPADTQYF	TGTGCCAGCAGTTGGGGACTTCCTGCGGATACGCAGTATTTT
TRBV20-1	TRBD1	-	TRBJ2-7	CSASDRDSYEQYF	TGCAGTGCGTCAGACAGGGACTCCTACGAGCAGTACTTC
TRBV20-1	-	-	TRBJ2-3	CSARVIAASTDTQYF	TGCAGTGCTAGAGTAATAGCGGCTAGCACAGATACGCAGTATTTT
TRBV7-9	TRBD1	-	TRBJ2-5	CASSVTGVTETQYF	TGTGCCAGCAGCGTGACAGGGGTTACAGAGACCCAGTACTTC
TRBV5-1	-	few	TRBJ2-3	CASSLRAVTSTDTQYF	TGCGCCAGCAGCTTGAGAGCGGTAACTAGCACAGATACGCAGTATTTT
TRBV29-1	-	-	TRBJ2-1	CSVEAGDPYNEQFF	TGCAGCGTTGAGGCAGGGGACCCCTACAATGAGCAGTTCTTC
TRBV27	-	-	TRBJ1-4	CASSLEGGKLFF	TGTGCCAGCAGTTTAGAGGGCGGAAAACTGTTTTTT
TRBV20-1	-	-	TRBJ2-1	CSARVWDGQFF	TGCAGTGCTAGAGTGTGGGATGGGCAGTTCTTC
TRBV29-1	-	few	TRBJ2-7	CSVEFTGRRGYEQYF	TGCAGCGTTGAATTCACCGGACGGAGGGGCTACGAGCAGTACTTC
TRBV4-3	-	few	TRBJ1-1	CASSRPGPNTEAFF	TGCGCCAGCAGCCGACCGGGACCGAACACTGAAGCTTTCTTT
TRBV7-9	-	few	TRBJ1-1	CASSPGALDTEAFF	TGTGCCAGCAGCCCGGGGGCGTTGGACACTGAAGCTTTCTTT
TRBV19	-	-	TRBJ2-1	CASSIEGGPYNEQFF	TGTGCCAGTAGTATAGAAGGCGGCCCCTACAATGAGCAGTTCTTC
TRBV27	-	few	TRBJ2-7	CASSLRAHYEQYF	TGTGCCAGCAGTCTGCGGGCACACTACGAGCAGTACTTC